The 16 T cell receptor beta chains given below trace back to one sample, sequenced in a study of blood T cell repertoires in COVID-19. Sequencing used immunoSEQ multiplex PCR; TCRdb keeps in-frame clones, though not all of them. The repertoire holds some 490,000 clones, with 70% to 90% as singletons. The specimen sequenced was PBMCs or T cells enriched from blood (not recorded which). These receptors came from a woman between 55 and 75 years old who had recovered from COVID-19.

The chain carries TRBV5-1 and TRBJ2-5; 8 nucleotides match TRBD1. CDR3 size: 15 residues. Germline CDR1 reads SGHRS; CDR2 reads YFSETQ. Trimming took 0 bases from V and 5 from J; bases not matched to a gene: 6. The CDR3 DNA reads as TGCGCCAGCAGCTTGGGCCGGGACAGGAGGGAGACCCAGTACTTC. Translated, it gives CASSLGRDRRETQYF.

The chain carries TRBV4-2 and TRBJ1-1, with a tentative D call TRBD1 (5 bases). V gave up 4 bases and J gave up 0 bases, with 24 bases separating them. Germline V lookup: CDR1 LGHNA, CDR2 YNFKEQ. This CDR3 spans 19 amino acids. The CDR3 DNA reads as TGTGCCAGCAGCCCAACCGGAGGTCAGGGAGGGCCCTTGAACACTGAAGCTTTCTTT. The encoded protein is CASSPTGGQGGPLNTEAFF.

The V call is TRBV3-1 (or the pseudogene TRBV3-2), the J call TRBJ2-2; weak D call: TRBD2 (7 bases). Per the germline V gene, CDR1 is LGHDT and CDR2 is YNNKEL (reference sequence). This CDR3 is 17 amino acids long. V lost 0 bases, J lost 4 bases, and 15 bases lay in between. The CDR3 protein is CASSQEWGGLRTGELFF. The CDR3 DNA reads TGTGCCAGCAGCCAAGAATGGGGGGGCCTTCGCACCGGGGAGCTGTTTTTT.

The chain uses TRBV19 and TRBJ1-1, with 8 bases aligning to TRBD1. The CDR3 covers 15 residues. Trimming took 8 bases from V and 2 from J; bases not matched to a gene: 10. Germline V gene lookup returns CDR1 LNHDA and CDR2 SQIVND (reference sequence). The CDR3: CASCRTGSLNTEAFF. The DNA of the CDR3 is TGTGCCAGTTGTAGGACAGGGAGCCTAAACACTGAAGCTTTCTTT.

This chain connects TRBV19 to TRBJ2-2; possibly TRBD2 for D (5 bases). Trimming removed 6 bases from V and 1 base from J, with 12 bases in between. This CDR3 is built from 15 residues. Germline lookup yields CDR1 LNHDA and CDR2 SQIVND (reference sequence). For the CDR3, the DNA is TGTGCCAGTAGGCGGACTGAACTGAACACCGGGGAGCTGTTTTTT. Its protein product is CASRRTELNTGELFF.

The chain joins TRBV5-1 to TRBJ2-2; a possible D gene is TRBD1 (5 bases). V shed 0 bases and J shed 5 bases, with 14 bases lying between them. Germline CDR1 SGHRS, CDR2 YFSETQ. The length of the CDR3 is 16 residues. CDR3 in DNA: TGCGCCAGCAGCTTGGTCCAGGGTGTGGTAACCGGGGAGCTGTTTTTT. As protein: CASSLVQGVVTGELFF.

The V call is TRBV6-5, the J call TRBJ2-1; D possibly corresponds to TRBD1 (5 bases). Germline V CDR1 and CDR2: MNHEY, SVGAGI. The CDR3 is 13 amino acids. V was cut by 6 bases and J by 8 bases, with 14 bases left in between. The CDR3 here is CASSLKGLDEQFF. The DNA of the CDR3 is TGTGCCAGCAGCTTGAAGGGGCTGGATGAGCAGTTCTTC.

V gene TRBV10-1 combines with J gene TRBJ1-6; no reliable D call. Trimming pared 7 bases from V and 10 bases from J, leaving 14 bases between. Germline V gene data show CDR1 as WNHNN and CDR2 as SYGVQD (reference sequence). This CDR3 spans 13 amino acids. In DNA form, the CDR3 reads TGCGCCAGCACGCGGGGTGAAGGATCACCCCTCCACTTT. It yields the protein CASTRGEGSPLHF.

This chain connects TRBV4-1 to TRBJ2-2, with TRBD1 identical over 11 bases. The trim removed 1 base at V and 7 bases at J, leaving 11 bases unmatched. CDR1 and CDR2 (germline): MGHRA, YSYEKL. This CDR3 contains 18 residues. The CDR3 reads CASSQGKGGTGGGGELFF. Here the CDR3 DNA reads TGCGCCAGCAGCCAAGGGAAAGGAGGGACAGGGGGAGGCGGGGAGCTGTTTTTT.

This chain links TRBV30 with TRBJ2-5; D unresolved. CDR3 length equals 14 residues. Germline V gene sequence: CDR1 GTSNPN, CDR2 SVGIG (reference sequence). V lost 4 bases and J lost 3, with 15 bases in between. The CDR3 DNA reads TGTGCCTGGATGCCCTCCCCGGGTGAAGAGACCCAGTACTTC. Its protein product is CAWMPSPGEETQYF. The whole variable domain, remainder taken from reference TRBV30 and TRBJ2-5, is SQTIHQWPATLVQPVGSPLSLECTVEGTSNPNLYWYRQAAGRGLQLLFYSVGIGQISSEVPQNLSASRPQDRQFILSSKKLLLSDSGFYLCAWMPSPGEETQYFGPGTRLLVL.

This chain connects TRBV6-2 or TRBV6-3 to TRBJ1-1, with D unclear. Germline-derived CDR1 and CDR2 are MNHEY and SVGEGT. V gave up 5 bases and J gave up 4 bases, with 8 bases separating them. CDR3 size: 12 residues. CDR3: CASSGGSTEAFF. The CDR3 DNA reads as TGTGCCAGCAGTGGAGGGTCCACTGAAGCTTTCTTT.

V usage is TRBV6-5 and J usage is TRBJ1-5; the match to TRBD1 covers 7 bases. Germline CDR1 reads MNHEY; CDR2 reads SVGAGI. This CDR3 has 16 residues. Losses at the gene ends were 3 bases for V and 4 bases for J; bases not matched to a gene: 9. The CDR3 loop is CASSYSTGTANQPQHF. The CDR3 DNA is TGTGCCAGCAGTTATTCAACCGGGACAGCTAATCAGCCCCAGCATTTT.

This chain connects TRBV6-5 to TRBJ1-2; D gene unclear. The length of the CDR3 is 13 residues. The V gene lost 2 bases and the J gene lost 2 bases, with 6 bases spanning the gap. The germline gives CDR1 MNHEY, CDR2 SVGAGI. This CDR3 reads CASSYLSNYGYTF. Here the CDR3 DNA reads TGTGCCAGCAGTTACCTGAGCAACTATGGCTACACCTTC.

The CDR3 region is CASSPSLGNTIYF. The CDR3 DNA is TGTGCCAGCAGTCCTAGTCTAGGAAACACCATATATTTT. The chain links TRBV2 to TRBJ1-3; D not resolved. CDR1 and CDR2 (germline): SNHLY, FYNNEI. V was cut by 5 bases and J by 4 bases, with 9 bases left in between. This CDR3 is 13 amino acids long.

The chain links TRBV30 to TRBJ2-5; D remains ambiguous. Germline V gives CDR1 GTSNPN, CDR2 SVGIG (reference sequence). V gave up 2 bases and J gave up 5 bases, with 9 bases separating them. This CDR3 spans 12 amino acids. The CDR3 DNA reads TGTGCCTGGAGTAACTATGTGGAGACCCAGTACTTC. It specifies CAWSNYVETQYF.

The J gene is TRBJ1-1, the V gene TRBV10-2; no clear D gene. CDR3 length: 13 residues. V was cut by 6 bases and J by 2 bases, with 10 bases left in between. Germline-derived CDR1 and CDR2 are WSHSY and SAAADI. The CDR3 DNA reads as TGCGCCAGCAGCTGGGAGTCCAACACTGAAGCTTTCTTT. Protein sequence: CASSWESNTEAFF.